This entry features one T cell receptor beta chain sequence. What this receptor recognizes is not known. Per-nucleotide qualities are absent, and no much larger clonotype sits a single base away. After removal of 4 bases from V and 2 bases from J, the junction retains 2 bases not matched to a gene. For CDR1 and CDR2, the germline V gene (reference sequence) lists LNHNV and YYDKDF. From its cysteine to its phenylalanine, the CDR3 spans 14 amino acids. CDR3 DNA only is kept here, 42 bases in frame from base 1. Patients with autoimmune disease history or receiving systemic immunosuppression were excluded from the trial. In every dose cohort, peripheral blood was drawn for TCR sequencing at baseline, cycle 4 day 1, and cycle 7 day 1. Samples came from an open-label, multicenter, first-in-human phase I dose-escalation trial of ivuxolimab. The trial enrolled adults with locally advanced or metastatic head and neck squamous cell, hepatocellular, melanoma or renal cell carcinoma. CD4+ and CD8+ T cells were sorted separately from peripheral blood before TCR sequencing.

To sequence the TCRbeta CDR3 region, genomic DNA was isolated from the sorted cells. TCRbeta CDR3 regions were sequenced using the immunoSEQ Assay. TCRdb retrieved this table from immuneACCESS and kept in-frame rearrangements only. Not all clones are present; in checked studies, unresolved V genes account for under half, and no reason is known for the remainder. The table for this sample lists about 6,100 clones; 60% to 85% of them were counted only once. The ten largest make up roughly 25% of the sample. This record belongs to a study of OX40 agonist ivuxolimab in advanced cancers. As for the study more broadly: Ivuxolimab was an agonistic, fully human IgG2 monoclonal antibody directed against OX40 (CD134), a costimulatory receptor. Intravenous ivuxolimab was administered to patients every 2 weeks at six dose levels: 0.01, 0.1, 0.3, 1.5, 3 and 10 mg/kg. Among the roughly 54 dose-escalation patients, some 19 had hepatocellular carcinoma, about 15 melanoma, 9 renal cell carcinoma and 9 head and neck cancer. In the dose-escalation cohort, 82.7% of patients were male, and the mean age was approximately 60 years, with a range of 23 to 79. Prior anti-PD-1, anti-PD-L1 or anti-CTLA-4 therapy was permitted, and approximately 40% of dose-escalation patients had received checkpoint inhibitors. Partial responses were achieved by three dose-escalation patients, of whom one had hepatocellular carcinoma and two had cutaneous melanoma. The point of sequencing TCRbeta in the periphery was to test whether ivuxolimab changed TCR sequence diversity and drove clonal T-cell expansion. The monotherapy dose-escalation portion (N = 52 patients) of the phase I ivuxolimab trial is reported in the paper.

Study-level results and caveats: At doses of 0.1 to 3.0 mg/kg, clonal expansion of both CD4+ and CD8+ T cells in blood was seen between baseline and week 6. The antigen specificity of the peripheral T cells that underwent clonal expansion was not determined. After ivuxolimab, expanded clones were on average more numerous among CD8+ T cells than among CD4+ T cells. Low levels of normalized T-cell clonal expansion were also seen in some nonresponding patients. In the 0.1-3.0 mg/kg groups, partial responders were among the patients with the lowest normalized peripheral clonal expansion, particularly in CD8+ T cells.

This receptor chain uses TRBV15 and TRBJ1-3; 7 central nucleotides agree with TRBD1. This specimen was CD4+ or CD8+ T cells sorted from blood, taken in a trial of the OX40 agonist ivuxolimab. The source is an adult with an advanced solid tumor such as melanoma, head and neck, liver or kidney cancer. The CDR3 corresponds to CATSIQGAGNTIYF. In nucleotides, the sequence is TGTGCCACCAGCATCCAGGGGGCTGGAAACACCATATATTTT. Joined to the reference TRBV15 and TRBJ1-3 proteins, this CDR3 gives the full variable domain: DAMVIQNPRYQVTQFGKPVTLSCSQTLNHNVMYWYQQKSSQAPKLLFHYYDKDFNNEADTPDNFQSRRPNTSFCFLDIRSPGLGDTAMYLCATSIQGAGNTIYFGEGSWLTVV.